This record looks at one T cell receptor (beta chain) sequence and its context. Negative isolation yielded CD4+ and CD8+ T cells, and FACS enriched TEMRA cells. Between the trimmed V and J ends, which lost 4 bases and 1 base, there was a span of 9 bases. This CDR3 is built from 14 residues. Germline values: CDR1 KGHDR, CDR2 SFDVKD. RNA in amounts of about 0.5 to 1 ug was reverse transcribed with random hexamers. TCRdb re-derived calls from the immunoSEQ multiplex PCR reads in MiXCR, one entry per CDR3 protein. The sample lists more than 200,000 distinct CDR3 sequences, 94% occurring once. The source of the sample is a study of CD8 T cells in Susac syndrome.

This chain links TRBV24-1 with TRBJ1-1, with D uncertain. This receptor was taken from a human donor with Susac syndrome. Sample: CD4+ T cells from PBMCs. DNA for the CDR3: TGTGCCACCAGTGACGGCGGCGAGAACACTGAAGCTTTCTTT. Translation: CATSDGGENTEAFF.